The source of this T cell receptor (beta chain) is a study of blood T cell repertoires in COVID-19. There are 14 residues in the CDR3. CDR1 MDHEN and CDR2 SYDVKM come from the germline V gene. V dropped 4 bases and J dropped 6; count of bases not matched to a gene: 2. Study processing details: Researchers report that nucleated cell counts were estimated from reference gene primer amplification. The data were produced by immunoSEQ multiplex PCR, yet TCRdb's version contains in-frame clones alone and is incomplete. V and J calls and clone size follow that table, whereas D and trimming were derived from the DNA. The sample holds about 400,000 clones, over 85% seen once. This clone was counted a single time. The age range of participants was about 18 to 89 years, with residence in under 30 US areas. Symptom resolution, clearance, or two negative PCRs marked donors in Cohort 3 as recovered.

The V and J genes are TRBV28 and TRBJ1-5; 11 positions agree with TRBD1. This TCR was sampled from a woman in her 30s who had recovered from COVID-19. Sequencing was done on a sample of PBMCs or T cells enriched from blood (not recorded which). The CDR3 is CASSSGTGGQPQHF. In DNA, the CDR3 is TGTGCCAGCAGTTCCGGGACAGGGGGTCAGCCCCAGCATTTT.